This T cell receptor (beta chain) was found in a study of cytomegalovirus exposure and HLA in healthy donors. With 4 bases clipped from V and 4 bases from J, the junction kept 5 bases outside the gene matches. Germline V gives CDR1 MNHNY, CDR2 SVGAGI (reference sequence). The CDR3 is 15 amino acids. 60 Vbeta and 13 Jbeta primers were used in PCR. Clones were sequenced by immunoSEQ multiplex PCR, and TCRdb holds only the in-frame ones, with some missing. Here the sample spans approximately 210,000 clones, about four fifths being singletons. This sequence joins TRBV6-6 and TRBJ2-1; 9 positions match TRBD2. This receptor was obtained from a male donor in good health and CMV-seropositive. What was sequenced was PBMCs. In DNA, the CDR3 is TGTGCCAGCAGTTCGACTAGCGGAGGTTACAATGAGCAGTTCTTC. It translates to CASSSTSGGYNEQFF.